These T cell receptor beta chains were read from a single sample in a study of T cell responses to AZD1222 COVID-19 vaccine. Only in-frame clones appear in the TCRdb table, and some are missing; sequencing was by immunoSEQ multiplex PCR. The table lists 100,000 or so clones, roughly 86% of them singletons. The sequencing used peripheral blood, collected on day 0 of AZD1222 vaccination. These receptors were obtained from an adult in good health. CDR3s include the opening cysteine and the closing phenylalanine or tryptophan. Fields, in order: D gene, V gene, J gene, clone size, CDR3 protein, CDR3 DNA. D genes are given only for firm matches. For some rows the clone size is stated as once, few or many, or as a class when expanded; others skip it.

-	TRBV27	TRBJ1-1	-	CASSLWGRNTEAFF	TGTGCCAGCAGTTTATGGGGCAGGAACACTGAAGCTTTCTTT
TRBD1	TRBV6-6	TRBJ1-3	-	CASTQQGAVGNTIYF	TGTGCCAGCACCCAACAGGGGGCTGTAGGAAACACCATATATTTT
-	TRBV11-2	TRBJ2-2	-	CASSPMGGRNTGELFF	TGTGCCAGCAGCCCCATGGGGGGTCGAAACACCGGGGAGCTGTTTTTT
-	TRBV6-6	TRBJ1-2	-	CASTSPTDRNGYTF	TGTGCCAGCACCTCGCCTACAGATAGAAATGGCTACACCTTC
TRBD2	TRBV4-3	TRBJ2-1	-	CASSQDLVGSGRASSYNEQFF	TGCGCCAGCAGCCAAGATCTGGTGGGTAGCGGGAGGGCCAGCTCCTACAATGAGCAGTTCTTC
-	TRBV13	TRBJ1-4	-	CASSLFEQGGEKLFF	TGTGCCAGCAGCCTCTTTGAACAGGGAGGTGAAAAACTGTTTTTT
-	TRBV21-1	TRBJ2-1	once	CASSKVPQRGDSNEQFF	TGTGCCAGCAGCAAAGTTCCTCAGCGCGGGGATAGCAATGAGCAGTTCTTC
-	TRBV10-3	TRBJ1-5	few	CAISESAGINQPQHF	TGTGCCATCAGTGAGTCTGCAGGGATCAATCAGCCCCAGCATTTT
-	TRBV27	TRBJ1-6	-	CASSLSWGLDSPLHF	TGTGCCAGCAGTTTATCCTGGGGCCTCGATTCACCCCTCCACTTT
-	TRBV9	TRBJ2-2	-	CASSIAGITGELFF	TGTGCCAGCAGCATAGCAGGGATCACCGGGGAGCTGTTTTTT
-	TRBV11-2	TRBJ2-7	-	CASSPWTGYEQYF	TGTGCCAGCAGCCCTTGGACTGGATACGAGCAGTACTTC
TRBD2	TRBV2	TRBJ2-7	-	CASMRTSVTYEQYF	TGTGCCAGCATGAGGACTAGCGTAACCTACGAGCAGTACTTC
-	TRBV28	TRBJ1-5	-	CASTSPGQPQHF	TGTGCCAGCACCTCTCCCGGACAGCCCCAGCATTTT
TRBD1	TRBV7-9	TRBJ1-1	-	CASSPWDRGLTNTEAFF	TGTGCCAGCAGCCCCTGGGACAGGGGACTTACGAACACTGAAGCTTTCTTT
TRBD1	TRBV9	TRBJ2-3	-	CASSTGQGGTDTQYF	TGTGCCAGCAGCACGGGACAGGGAGGCACAGATACGCAGTATTTT
TRBD1	TRBV7-2	TRBJ2-7	once	CASSLTPGQNYEQYF	TGTGCCAGCAGCTTGACCCCGGGACAGAACTACGAGCAGTACTTC
TRBD1	TRBV6-2/TRBV6-3	TRBJ2-1	-	CASTPTGGFSEQFF	TGTGCCAGCACCCCGACAGGGGGATTTAGTGAGCAGTTCTTC
-	TRBV5-1	TRBJ2-2	-	CASSVDSGELFF	TGCGCCAGCAGTGTTGACTCCGGGGAGCTGTTTTTT
-	TRBV5-5	TRBJ2-6	-	CASSFVPSGANVLTF	TGTGCCAGCAGCTTCGTACCCTCTGGGGCCAACGTCCTGACTTTC
-	TRBV6-5	TRBJ1-3	-	CASSYNRASAGNTIYF	TGTGCCAGCAGTTACAACAGGGCTTCAGCTGGAAACACCATATATTTT
-	TRBV11-2	TRBJ2-1	-	CASSPRPAGHRTNEQFF	TGTGCCAGCAGTCCTCGGCCGGCGGGTCACCGGACCAATGAGCAGTTCTTC
-	TRBV5-1	TRBJ1-3	-	CASSSPSGGGNTIYF	TGCGCCAGCAGCTCGCCTTCGGGGGGTGGAAACACCATATATTTT
-	TRBV2	TRBJ1-1	once	CASSEGLRSTEAFF	TGTGCCAGCAGTGAAGGTCTCAGGAGCACTGAAGCTTTCTTT
-	TRBV6-2/TRBV6-3	TRBJ2-3	once	CASSSTTTDTQYF	TGTGCCAGCAGCTCTACCACGACTGATACGCAGTATTTT
TRBD1	TRBV25-1	TRBJ1-1	-	CASTGQGGTEAFF	TGTGCCAGCACCGGACAGGGAGGCACTGAAGCTTTCTTT
TRBD1	TRBV2	TRBJ1-4	-	CASSPQAGGNEKLFF	TGTGCCAGCAGCCCCCAGGCAGGGGGGAATGAAAAACTGTTTTTT
-	TRBV27	TRBJ1-5	-	CASSLLGIANQPQHF	TGTGCCAGCAGTTTACTAGGGATAGCTAATCAGCCCCAGCATTTT
-	TRBV28	TRBJ2-4	-	CASSVGGRNIQYF	TGTGCCAGCTCGGTGGGAGGCCGGAACATTCAGTACTTC
TRBD1	TRBV7-8	TRBJ2-5	-	CASSFGTGHETQYF	TGTGCCAGCAGCTTCGGGACAGGTCACGAGACCCAGTACTTC
-	TRBV5-4	TRBJ2-1	-	CASSREADSYNEQFF	TGTGCCAGCAGCCGTGAAGCGGACTCCTACAATGAGCAGTTCTTC
-	TRBV9	TRBJ1-2	-	CASSVMTSNYGYTF	TGTGCCAGCAGCGTAATGACCTCAAACTATGGCTACACCTTC
-	TRBV15	TRBJ2-2	-	CATSRDRVLGELFF	TGTGCCACCAGCAGAGACAGGGTATTAGGGGAGCTGTTTTTT
-	TRBV29-1	TRBJ1-4	-	CSVDGQGREKLFF	TGCAGCGTTGACGGCCAGGGGAGAGAAAAACTGTTTTTT
TRBD1	TRBV28	TRBJ1-1	-	CASSSGTGGIEAFF	TGTGCCAGCAGTTCTGGGACAGGGGGAATTGAAGCTTTCTTT
-	TRBV28	TRBJ2-3	-	CASSPPGQLRFGTDTQYF	TGTGCCAGCAGCCCTCCCGGACAGCTTAGGTTTGGGACAGATACGCAGTATTTT
-	TRBV2	TRBJ1-4	-	CASSYYAEKLFF	TGTGCCAGCTCGTATTATGCCGAAAAACTGTTTTTT
-	TRBV11-2	TRBJ2-7	-	CASSSWGRPYEQYF	TGTGCCAGCAGCTCCTGGGGACGTCCCTACGAGCAGTACTTC